This T cell receptor (beta chain) was retrieved from a study of CD8 T cells in ankylosing spondylitis. This clonotype showed up many times. Via MiXCR, TCRdb re-called the 5' RACE reads, giving one row per CDR3 protein. The sample contains tens of thousands of distinct CDR3 sequences, approximately 5.7% of which appear only once. With V trimmed by 3 bases and J by 1 base, 9 bases remained unmatched. The CDR3 loop spans 17 amino acids. Germline CDR1 reads KGHSH; CDR2 reads LQKENI. Input material: synovial fluid, either unsorted or a sorted T cell fraction (not recorded which). The receptor was derived from a male donor with ankylosing spondylitis. The chain couples TRBV18 to TRBJ2-1, with 7 bases that match TRBD2. The CDR3 loop reads CASSPRTSSPSYNEQFF. For the CDR3, the DNA is TGTGCCAGCTCACCCCGGACTAGTTCTCCGTCCTACAATGAGCAGTTCTTC.